This TCR beta chain was recorded in a study of shared clonotypes between healthy human individuals. Background on the study: The study drew on two women and three men aged 18 to 49 as donors. Three plates each covered CD4 naive and memory; CD8 naive two, CD8 memory one. General study points: Around 4.9% of naive CD4 clonotypes were shared across several donors. Generation probability values for non-shared clonotypes were lower than those for clonotypes shared by all four donors.

This table comes from immunoSEQ multiplex PCR, and its TCRdb copy is limited to in-frame clones, with some not included. The repertoire has roughly 2.2 million clones, about nine tenths of them found once; the top ten carry approximately 0.39%. For this clone: The antigen is undetermined. Other DNA sequences in the sample encode the same CDR3.

CDR1 and CDR2 from the germline V gene are MNHNY and SVGAGI (reference sequence). Trimming stripped 2 bases from V and 2 bases from J, with 7 bases between. The CDR3 spans 13 residues. The origin of this receptor is a man aged 18 to 29 in good health. Some clones in this sample may be carry-over from other donors' samples. Specimen: naive CD4+ T cells from PBMCs. Subset here: CD45RA+ positively selected. This sequence joins TRBV6-6 and TRBJ2-7; D remains unclear. The CDR3 region is CASSYGVTYEQYF. The CDR3 coding sequence is TGTGCCAGCAGTTACGGGGTAACCTACGAGCAGTACTTC.